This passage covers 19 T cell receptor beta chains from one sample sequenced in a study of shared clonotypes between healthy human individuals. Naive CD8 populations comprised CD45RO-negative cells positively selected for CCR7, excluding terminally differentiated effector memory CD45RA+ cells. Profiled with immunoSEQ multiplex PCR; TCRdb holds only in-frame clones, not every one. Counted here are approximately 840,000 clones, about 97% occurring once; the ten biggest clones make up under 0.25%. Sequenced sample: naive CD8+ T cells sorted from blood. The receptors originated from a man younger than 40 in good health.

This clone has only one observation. Here the CDR3 reads CASSRGGGYNEQFF. In nucleotides, the CDR3 is TGTGCCAGCAGCAGGGGTGGAGGCTACAATGAGCAGTTCTTC. The rearrangement uses TRBV25-1 and TRBJ2-1, with D maybe TRBD1 (6 bases). Trimming removed 6 bases at V and 3 bases at J, with 12 bases between. From germline, CDR1 is MGHDK and CDR2 SYGVNS. This CDR3 contains 14 residues. Full variable domain (rest looked up from reference TRBV25-1 and TRBJ2-1): EADIYQTPRYLVIGTGKKITLECSQTMGHDKMYWYQQDPGMELHLIHYSYGVNSTEKGDLSSESTVSRIRTEHFPLTLESARPSHTSQYLCASSRGGGYNEQFFGPGTRLTVL.

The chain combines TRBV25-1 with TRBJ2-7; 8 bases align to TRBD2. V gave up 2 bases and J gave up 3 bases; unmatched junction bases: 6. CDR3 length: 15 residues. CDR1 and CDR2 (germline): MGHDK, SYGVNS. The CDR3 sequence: CASSEEDSGIYEQYF. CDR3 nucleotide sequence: TGTGCCAGCAGTGAAGAAGATAGCGGGATCTACGAGCAGTACTTC.

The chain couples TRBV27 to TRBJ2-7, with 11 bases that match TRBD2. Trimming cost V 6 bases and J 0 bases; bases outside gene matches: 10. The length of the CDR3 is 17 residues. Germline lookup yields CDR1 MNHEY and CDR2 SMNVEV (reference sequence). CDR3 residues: CASSQKTSGISSYEQYF. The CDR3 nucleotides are TGTGCCAGCAGCCAAAAGACTAGCGGGATAAGCTCCTACGAGCAGTACTTC.

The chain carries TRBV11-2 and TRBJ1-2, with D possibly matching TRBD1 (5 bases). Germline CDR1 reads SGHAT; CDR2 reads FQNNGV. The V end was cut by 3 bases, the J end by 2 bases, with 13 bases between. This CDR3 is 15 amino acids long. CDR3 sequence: CASSFTDIPNYGYTF. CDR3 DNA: TGTGCCAGCAGCTTCACGGACATCCCGAACTATGGCTACACCTTC.

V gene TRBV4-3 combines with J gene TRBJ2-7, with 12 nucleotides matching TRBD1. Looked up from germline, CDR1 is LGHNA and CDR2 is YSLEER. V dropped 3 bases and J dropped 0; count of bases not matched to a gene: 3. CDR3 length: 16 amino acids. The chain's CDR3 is CASSQGTGGPSYEQYF. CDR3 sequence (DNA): TGCGCCAGCAGCCAGGGGACAGGGGGCCCCTCCTACGAGCAGTACTTC.

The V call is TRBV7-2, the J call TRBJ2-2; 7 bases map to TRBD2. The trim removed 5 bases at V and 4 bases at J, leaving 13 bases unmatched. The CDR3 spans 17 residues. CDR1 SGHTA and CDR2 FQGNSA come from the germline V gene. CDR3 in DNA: TGTGCCAGCAGCCCTTTGGGAGGACTAGGGCGCACCGGGGAGCTGTTTTTT. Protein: CASSPLGGLGRTGELFF.

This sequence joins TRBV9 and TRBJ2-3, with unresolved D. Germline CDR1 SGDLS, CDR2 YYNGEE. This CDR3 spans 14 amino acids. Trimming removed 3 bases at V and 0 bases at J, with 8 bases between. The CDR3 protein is CASSADGSTDTQYF. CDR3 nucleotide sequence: TGTGCCAGCAGCGCGGACGGTAGCACAGATACGCAGTATTTT.

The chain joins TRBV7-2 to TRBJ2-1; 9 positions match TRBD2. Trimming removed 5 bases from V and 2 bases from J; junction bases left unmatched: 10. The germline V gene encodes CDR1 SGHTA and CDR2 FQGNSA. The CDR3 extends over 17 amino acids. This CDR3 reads CASSHILAGEAYNEQFF. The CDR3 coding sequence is TGTGCCAGCAGCCACATCTTAGCGGGAGAGGCCTACAATGAGCAGTTCTTC. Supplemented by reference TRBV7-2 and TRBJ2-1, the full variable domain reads GAGVSQSPSNKVTEKGKDVELRCDPISGHTALYWYRQSLGQGLEFLIYFQGNSAPDKSGLPSDRFSAERTGGSVSTLTIQRTQQEDSAVYLCASSHILAGEAYNEQFFGPGTRLTVL.

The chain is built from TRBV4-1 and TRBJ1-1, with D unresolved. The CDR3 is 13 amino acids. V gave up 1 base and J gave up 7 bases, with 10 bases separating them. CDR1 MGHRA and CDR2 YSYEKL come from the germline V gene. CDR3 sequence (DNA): TGCGCCAGCAGCCAAGGTAAGAGTAATGAAGCTTTCTTT. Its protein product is CASSQGKSNEAFF.

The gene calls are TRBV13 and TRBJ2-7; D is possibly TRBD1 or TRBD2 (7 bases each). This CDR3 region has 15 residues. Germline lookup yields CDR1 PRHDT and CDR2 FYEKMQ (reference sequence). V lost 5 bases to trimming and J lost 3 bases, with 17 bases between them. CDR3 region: CASSPGGRGLYEQYF. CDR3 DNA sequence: TGTGCCAGCAGCCCAGGGGGGAGGGGGCTCTACGAGCAGTACTTC.

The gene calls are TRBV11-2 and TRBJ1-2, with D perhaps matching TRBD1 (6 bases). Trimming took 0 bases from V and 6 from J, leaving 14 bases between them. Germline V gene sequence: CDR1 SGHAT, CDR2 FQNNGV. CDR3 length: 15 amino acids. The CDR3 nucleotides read TGTGCCAGCAGCTTAGATACTGCAGGGGCCAATGGCTACACCTTC. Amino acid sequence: CASSLDTAGANGYTF.

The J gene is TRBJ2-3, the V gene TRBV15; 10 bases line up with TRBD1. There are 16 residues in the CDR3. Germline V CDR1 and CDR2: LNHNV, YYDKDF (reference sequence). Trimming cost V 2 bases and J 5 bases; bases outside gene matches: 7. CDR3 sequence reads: CATSRFRTGGRDTQYF. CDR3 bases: TGTGCCACCAGCAGATTTCGGACAGGGGGACGAGATACGCAGTATTTT.

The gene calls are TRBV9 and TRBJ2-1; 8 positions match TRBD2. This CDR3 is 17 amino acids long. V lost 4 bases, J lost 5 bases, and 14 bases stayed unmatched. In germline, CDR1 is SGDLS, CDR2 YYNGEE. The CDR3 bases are TGTGCCAGCAGCCCTAACTCCCCGGGACTAGAGCACAATGAGCAGTTCTTC. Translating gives CASSPNSPGLEHNEQFF.

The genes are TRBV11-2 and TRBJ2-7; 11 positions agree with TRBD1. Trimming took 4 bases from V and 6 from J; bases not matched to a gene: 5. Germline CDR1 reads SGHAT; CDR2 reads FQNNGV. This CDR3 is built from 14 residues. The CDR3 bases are TGTGCCAGCAGCTCCCGGGACAGGGGGAGCGAGCAGTACTTC. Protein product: CASSSRDRGSEQYF.

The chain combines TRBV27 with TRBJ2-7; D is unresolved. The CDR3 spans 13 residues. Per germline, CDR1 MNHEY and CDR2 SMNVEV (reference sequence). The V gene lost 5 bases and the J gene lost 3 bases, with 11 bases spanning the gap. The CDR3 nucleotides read TGTGCCAGCAGTCCAGGACGCGGCTACGAGCAGTACTTC. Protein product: CASSPGRGYEQYF.

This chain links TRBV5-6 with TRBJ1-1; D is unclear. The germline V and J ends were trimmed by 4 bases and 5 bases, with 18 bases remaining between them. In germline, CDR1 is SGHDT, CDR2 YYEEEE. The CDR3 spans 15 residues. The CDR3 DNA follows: TGTGCCAGCAGCCCGGGGAGGGAACTGGGGACTGAAGCTTTCTTT. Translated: CASSPGRELGTEAFF.

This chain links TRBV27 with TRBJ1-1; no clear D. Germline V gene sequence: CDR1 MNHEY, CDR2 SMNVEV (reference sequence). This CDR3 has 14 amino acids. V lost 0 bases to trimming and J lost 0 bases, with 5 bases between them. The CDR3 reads CASSLSPMNTEAFF. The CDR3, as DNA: TGTGCCAGCAGTTTATCCCCCATGAACACTGAAGCTTTCTTT.

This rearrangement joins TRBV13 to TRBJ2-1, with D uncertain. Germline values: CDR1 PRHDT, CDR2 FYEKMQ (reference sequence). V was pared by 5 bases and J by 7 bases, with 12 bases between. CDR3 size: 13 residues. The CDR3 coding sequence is TGTGCCAGCAGCGTCACATCCGCTAATGAGCAGTTCTTC. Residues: CASSVTSANEQFF.

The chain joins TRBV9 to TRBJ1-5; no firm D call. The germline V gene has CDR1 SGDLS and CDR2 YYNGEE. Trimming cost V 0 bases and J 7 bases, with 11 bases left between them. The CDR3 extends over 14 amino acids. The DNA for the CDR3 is TGTGCCAGCAGCGTAGGAAAGGGCGGACAGCCCCAGCATTTT. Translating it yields CASSVGKGGQPQHF.